This T cell receptor (beta chain) appears in the sequencing data of a study of T cell repertoires in cytomegalovirus infection. Whole-study context: It was the public TCR beta signatures that indicated both CMV infection and matching HLA type.

TCRdb re-derived calls from the reads in MiXCR, one entry per CDR3 protein. This sample yields some 220,000 distinct CDR3 sequences, of which approximately 13% are seen a single time; 1.5% to 2% belongs to the top ten. The CDR3 sequence is 16 residues long. The germline gives CDR1 SEHNR, CDR2 FQNEAQ (reference sequence). After removal of 5 bases from V and 2 bases from J, the junction contained 6 bases not matched to a gene. In the case of this clonotype: Just one base apart from a much larger clone, this may be a read error.

The origin of this receptor is a human donor in good health (CMV status not recorded). Some clones in this sample may be carry-over from other donors' samples. The J gene is TRBJ2-2, the V gene TRBV7-9, with TRBD1 matching 9 bases. The sequencing sample was made of PBMCs. CDR3 sequence: CASSKGTGKNTGELFF. The CDR3 DNA sequence: TGTGCCAGCAGCAAGGGGACAGGGAAAAACACCGGGGAGCTGTTTTTT.